This T cell receptor (beta chain) was identified during a study of T cell responses to AZD1222 COVID-19 vaccine. The CDR3 has 11 amino acids. Germline lookup yields CDR1 LNHDA and CDR2 SQIVND (reference sequence). V lost 4 bases and J 8 bases, leaving 6 bases between the germline ends. Only in-frame clones appear in the TCRdb table, and some are missing; sequencing was by immunoSEQ multiplex PCR. The data show under 130,000 clones, 91% seen once. The rearrangement links TRBV19 to TRBJ2-1, with D unclear. This clonotype was obtained from an adult in good health. The source was peripheral blood, collected on day 0 of AZD1222 vaccination. CDR3: CASSTLYEQFF. As DNA, the CDR3 is TGTGCCAGTAGTACTCTCTATGAGCAGTTCTTC.